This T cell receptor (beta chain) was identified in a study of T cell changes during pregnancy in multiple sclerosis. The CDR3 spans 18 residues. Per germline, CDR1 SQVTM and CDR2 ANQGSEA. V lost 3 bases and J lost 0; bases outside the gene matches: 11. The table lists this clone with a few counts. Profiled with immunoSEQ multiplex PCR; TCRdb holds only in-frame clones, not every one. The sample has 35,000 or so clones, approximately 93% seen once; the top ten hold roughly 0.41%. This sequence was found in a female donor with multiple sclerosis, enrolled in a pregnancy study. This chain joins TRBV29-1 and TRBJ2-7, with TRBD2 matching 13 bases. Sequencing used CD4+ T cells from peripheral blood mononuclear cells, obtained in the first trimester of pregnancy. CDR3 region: CSVESKTSGGLYSYEQYF. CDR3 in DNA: TGCAGCGTTGAGTCGAAGACTAGCGGGGGGTTATACTCCTACGAGCAGTACTTC.